This paragraph reports one TCR beta chain. The data were taken from a study of shared T cell receptors in the human thymus. The CDR3 runs to 16 residues. The germline V gene encodes CDR1 SNHLY and CDR2 FYNNEI. Trimming removed 4 bases at V and 6 bases at J, with 19 bases between. The table came from immunoSEQ multiplex PCR; TCRdb's copy has only in-frame clones and leaves some out. Counted here are hundreds of thousands of clones, 80% to 90% occurring once; the ten biggest clones make up 0.0094%. This sample also belongs to another study, concerning human thymus T cells. That report notes: Both thymic and peripheral blood repertoires showed apparently biased V and J usage. Related research found strongly overlapping thymic repertoires in unrelated individuals.

This clonotype was sampled from a boy under two years old with a congenital heart defect. The chain is built from TRBV2 and TRBJ1-5, with D hard to call. The source material was thymocytes. The CDR3 reads CASSVEQTLNGQPQHF. In nucleotides, the CDR3 is TGTGCCAGCAGTGTCGAACAGACCCTGAACGGTCAGCCCCAGCATTTT. The complete variable domain, with remaining parts taken from reference TRBV2 and TRBJ1-5, reads EPEVTQTPSHQVTQMGQEVILRCVPISNHLYFYWYRQILGQKVEFLVSFYNNEISEKSEIFDDQFSVERPDGSNFTLKIRSTKLEDSAMYFCASSVEQTLNGQPQHFGDGTRLSIL.